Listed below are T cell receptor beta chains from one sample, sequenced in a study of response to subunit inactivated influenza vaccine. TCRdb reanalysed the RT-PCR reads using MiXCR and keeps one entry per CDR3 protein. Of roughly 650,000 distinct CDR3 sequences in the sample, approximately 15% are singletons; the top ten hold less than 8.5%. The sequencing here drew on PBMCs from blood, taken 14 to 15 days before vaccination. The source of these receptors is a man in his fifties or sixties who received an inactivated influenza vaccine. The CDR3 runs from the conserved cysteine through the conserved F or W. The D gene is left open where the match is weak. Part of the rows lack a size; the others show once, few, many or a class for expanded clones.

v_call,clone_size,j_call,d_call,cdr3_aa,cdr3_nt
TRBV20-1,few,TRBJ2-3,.,CSARGRWDGGTDTQYF,TGCAGTGCTAGAGGACGTTGGGATGGGGGCACAGATACGCAGTATTTT
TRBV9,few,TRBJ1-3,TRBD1,CASSVFGTAGNTIYF,TGTGCCAGCAGCGTTTTTGGGACAGCTGGAAACACCATATATTTT
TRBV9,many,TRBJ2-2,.,CASSIARVQGGTGELFF,TGTGCCAGCAGTATTGCCCGTGTACAGGGAGGCACCGGGGAGCTGTTTTTT
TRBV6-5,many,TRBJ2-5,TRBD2,CASSTSGETQYF,TGTGCCAGCAGCACTAGCGGGGAGACCCAGTACTTC
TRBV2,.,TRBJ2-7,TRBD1,CAGWTGGDYEQYF,TGTGCCGGTTGGACAGGGGGGGACTACGAGCAGTACTTC
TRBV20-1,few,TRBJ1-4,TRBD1,CSAREGRGLTNEKLFF,TGCAGTGCTAGAGAGGGCAGGGGGCTGACTAATGAAAAACTGTTTTTT
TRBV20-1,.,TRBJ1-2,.,CSAKWLNPSEGYTF,TGCAGTGCTAAATGGCTGAACCCATCGGAAGGCTACACCTTC
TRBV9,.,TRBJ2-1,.,CASSVGSTYNEQFF,TGTGCCAGCAGCGTCGGTAGTACCTACAATGAGCAGTTCTTC
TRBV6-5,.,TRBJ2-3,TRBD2,CASSYRPPTSGKTDTQYF,TGTGCCAGCAGTTACAGACCTCCGACTAGCGGAAAAACAGATACGCAGTATTTT
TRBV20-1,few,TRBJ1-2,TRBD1,CSANYRGGYGYTF,TGCAGTGCGAACTACAGGGGTGGCTATGGCTACACCTTC
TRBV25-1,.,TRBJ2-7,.,CASSEGLTGNSYEQYF,TGTGCCAGCAGTGAAGGTCTGACAGGTAACTCCTACGAGCAGTACTTC
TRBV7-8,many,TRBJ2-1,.,CASSAVLMSSYNEQFF,TGTGCCAGCAGCGCCGTCTTAATGAGCTCCTACAATGAGCAGTTCTTC
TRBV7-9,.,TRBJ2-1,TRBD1,CASTWDSHYNEQFF,TGTGCCAGTACCTGGGACAGTCACTACAATGAGCAGTTCTTC
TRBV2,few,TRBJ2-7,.,CASSEYSGASYEQYF,TGTGCCAGCAGTGAATATTCAGGGGCGTCTTACGAGCAGTACTTC
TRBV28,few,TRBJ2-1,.,CASTPRRGGLDNEQFF,TGTGCCAGCACCCCGAGACGAGGGGGACTTGACAATGAGCAGTTCTTC
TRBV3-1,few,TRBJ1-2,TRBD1,CASSQVSGGGGYTF,TGTGCCAGCAGCCAAGTTTCAGGGGGTGGTGGCTACACCTTC
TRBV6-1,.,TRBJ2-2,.,CASTQVRVDTGELFF,TGTGCCAGCACCCAAGTGAGGGTGGACACCGGGGAGCTGTTTTTT
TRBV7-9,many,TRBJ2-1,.,CASSSLLGTPEGNEQFF,TGTGCCAGCAGCTCCCTTTTGGGGACCCCAGAGGGCAATGAGCAGTTCTTC
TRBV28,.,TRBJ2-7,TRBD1,CASSLDPGTAVQYF,TGTGCCAGCAGTTTAGACCCCGGGACAGCGGTGCAGTACTTC
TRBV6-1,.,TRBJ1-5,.,CASSPSSDQPQHF,TGTGCCAGCAGCCCCTCTTCGGATCAGCCCCAGCATTTT
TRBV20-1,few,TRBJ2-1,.,CSERLTSSYNEQFF,TGCAGCGAACGACTCACGAGCTCCTACAATGAGCAGTTCTTC
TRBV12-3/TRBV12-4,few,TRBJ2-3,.,CASSLPPRPGSRGITDTQYF,TGTGCCAGCAGTTTACCCCCCAGGCCAGGTAGCAGGGGCATCACAGATACGCAGTATTTT
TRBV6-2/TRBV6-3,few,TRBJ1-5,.,CASRATVSNQPQHF,TGTGCCAGCAGGGCGACAGTCAGCAATCAGCCCCAGCATTTT
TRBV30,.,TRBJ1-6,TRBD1,CAWWGRDRINSPLHF,TGTGCCTGGTGGGGCCGGGACAGGATTAATTCACCCCTCCACTTT
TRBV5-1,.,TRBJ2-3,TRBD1,CASQGAQRTDTQYF,TGCGCCAGCCAGGGGGCCCAACGCACAGATACGCAGTATTTT
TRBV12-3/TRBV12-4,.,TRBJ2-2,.,CASTYGATGELFF,TGTGCCAGCACCTATGGGGCCACCGGGGAGCTGTTTTTT
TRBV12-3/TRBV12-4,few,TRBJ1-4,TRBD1,CASSRDSSNEKLFF,TGTGCCAGCAGTAGGGACAGTTCCAATGAAAAACTGTTTTTT
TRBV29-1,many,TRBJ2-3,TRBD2,CSVAVPGTSGRSTDTQYF,TGCAGCGTCGCCGTCCCCGGGACTAGCGGGAGAAGCACAGATACGCAGTATTTT
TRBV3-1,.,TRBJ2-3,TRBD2,CASTQSGLKLSTDTQYF,TGTGCCAGCACCCAGTCGGGACTAAAACTGAGCACAGATACGCAGTATTTT
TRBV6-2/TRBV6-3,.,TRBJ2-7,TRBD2,CASRWTGGEQYF,TGTGCCAGCAGATGGACGGGAGGCGAGCAGTACTTC
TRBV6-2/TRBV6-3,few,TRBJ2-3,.,CASTRTGGTAVAGTQYF,TGTGCCAGCACCCGAACTGGGGGGACTGCCGTCGCGGGGACGCAGTATTTT
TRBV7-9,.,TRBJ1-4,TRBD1,CASSRDRDEKLFF,TGTGCCAGCAGTCGGGACAGGGACGAAAAACTGTTTTTT
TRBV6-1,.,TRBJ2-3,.,CASSTEDTPRTDTQYF,TGTGCCAGCAGTACGGAGGACACCCCCCGTACAGATACGCAGTATTTT
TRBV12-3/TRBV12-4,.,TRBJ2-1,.,CASSLLDRRSYNEQFF,TGTGCCAGCAGTTTACTCGATAGGCGCTCCTACAATGAGCAGTTCTTC
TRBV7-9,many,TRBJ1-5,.,CASSFSSNQPQHF,TGTGCCAGCAGCTTCTCGTCTAATCAGCCCCAGCATTTT
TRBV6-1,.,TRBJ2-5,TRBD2,CASSLRLAGPETQYF,TGTGCCAGCAGTCTCCGACTAGCGGGCCCGGAGACCCAGTACTTC
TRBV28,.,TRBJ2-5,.,CASSFRGVPYETQYF,TGTGCCAGCAGTTTTCGGGGAGTCCCCTACGAGACCCAGTACTTC
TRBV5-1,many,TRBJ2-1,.,CASSRTDKYNEQFF,TGCGCCAGCAGCAGGACAGACAAATACAATGAGCAGTTCTTC
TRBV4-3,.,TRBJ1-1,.,CASSQESRGTEAFF,TGCGCCAGCAGCCAAGAATCACGGGGGACTGAAGCTTTCTTT
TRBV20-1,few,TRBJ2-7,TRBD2,CSAAGTNNYEQYF,TGCAGTGCCGCCGGGACTAACAACTACGAGCAGTACTTC
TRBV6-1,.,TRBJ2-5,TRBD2,CASRVAGGRETQYF,TGTGCCAGCAGGGTAGCGGGGGGGCGCGAGACCCAGTACTTC
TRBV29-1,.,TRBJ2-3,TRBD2,CSVEGTSGRNREQYF,TGCAGCGTTGAGGGTACTAGCGGGAGAAACCGCGAGCAGTATTTT
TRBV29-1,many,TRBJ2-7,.,CSVEVYERQYF,TGCAGCGTTGAAGTCTACGAGCGGCAGTACTTC
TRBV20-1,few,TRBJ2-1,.,CSASGTADDEQFF,TGCAGTGCTTCCGGGACCGCGGATGATGAGCAGTTCTTC
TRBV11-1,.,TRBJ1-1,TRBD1,CASSSKGRQGARITEAFF,TGTGCCAGCAGCTCCAAAGGGAGGCAGGGGGCGCGGATCACTGAAGCTTTCTTT
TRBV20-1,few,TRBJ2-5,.,CSARSHIQETQYF,TGCAGTGCTAGGTCCCATATCCAAGAGACCCAGTACTTC
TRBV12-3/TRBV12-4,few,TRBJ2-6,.,CASSSANVLTF,TGTGCCAGCAGTTCGGCCAACGTCCTGACTTTC
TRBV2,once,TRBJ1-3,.,CASSMQSSGNTIYF,TGTGCCAGCAGTATGCAAAGCTCTGGAAACACCATATATTTT